This T cell receptor beta chain was sequenced for a study of blood T cells in healthy people across ages. This clonotype was observed a handful of times. Its antigen is as yet unknown. A second about 7 to 12 cycle PCR used barcoded and J-beta primers. TCRdb re-derived calls from the 5' RACE reads in MiXCR, one entry per CDR3 protein. The table records some 1,800,000 distinct CDR3 sequences, 35% to 50% of them present only once. Study results and caveats: Comparison with aged donors showed that long-lived donors had more naive CD4+ cells and higher diversity. TCR beta diversity per million T cells fell roughly linearly with age.

The CDR3 runs to 14 residues. Germline loops: CDR1 SGHNT, CDR2 YYREEE (reference sequence). Trimming at V came to 4 bases and at J to 8 bases, leaving 6 bases not matched to a gene. The chain is built from TRBV5-4 and TRBJ1-2; 12 bases are shared with TRBD1. The receptor's source is a human donor in good health. Sequencing was done on a sample of blood. The CDR3 bases are TGTGCCAGCAGCCGGGGACAGGGGGCGGAAGGCTACACCTTC. Residues: CASSRGQGAEGYTF.